This T cell receptor beta chain was captured by sequencing in a study of cytomegalovirus exposure and HLA in healthy donors. PCR amplification relied on 60 Vbeta primers (plus 13 Jbeta primers). Here immunoSEQ multiplex PCR was the method, and the copy in TCRdb shows in-frame clones only, minus some. In the table there are some 120,000 clones, 74% of which are singletons. This clone was seen a few times. V was shortened by 9 bases and J by 5 bases, with 16 bases between the two germline ends. The CDR3 is 13 amino acids. Germline V gives CDR1 MNHEY, CDR2 SVGAGI. The genes are TRBV6-5 and TRBJ1-1; weak D call: TRBD1 (5 bases). Sequences were obtained from PBMCs. The sequence was obtained from a woman aged 45-65 years in good health and CMV-seropositive. CDR3 sequence: CASQVRRGTEAFF. The DNA for the CDR3 is TGTGCCAGTCAAGTTAGAAGGGGAACTGAAGCTTTCTTT.